This is a list of T cell receptor beta chains from one sample in a study of identical twins. Each CDR3 protein gets one entry after TCRdb re-called the 5' RACE reads with MiXCR. The data contain approximately 890,000 distinct CDR3 sequences, roughly an eighth of them singletons. This sample was also put to use in a study of yellow fever vaccine responses in identical twins.

Sequencing was carried out using PBMCs. The origin of the receptors is a woman under 30 in good health. CDR3s include the opening cysteine and the closing phenylalanine or tryptophan. D genes are given only for firm matches. Some rows mark clone size as missing; the rest say once, few, many or name a class of expanded clone.

TGTGCCAGCAGTGAGTTTTGGAACACTGAAGCTTTCTTT	CASSEFWNTEAFF	13	TRBV6-1	TRBJ1-1	-	-
TGTGCCAGCAGTTCGCCGTCTAGCGGGAGGGCCGGTGAGCAGTTCTTC	CASSSPSSGRAGEQFF	16	TRBV28	TRBJ2-1	-	TRBD2
TGCAGTGCTATTGCGAGTAACACCGGGGAGCTGTTTTTT	CSAIASNTGELFF	13	TRBV20-1	TRBJ2-2	few	-
TGTGCCAGCAGCCACCGGGAGAGGGGGCCCAACACTGAAGCTTTCTTT	CASSHRERGPNTEAFF	16	TRBV14	TRBJ1-1	few	TRBD1
TGCGCCAGCAGCCTGGAGAGAGGTAATGAGCAGTTCTTC	CASSLERGNEQFF	13	TRBV5-1	TRBJ2-1	few	-
TGTGCCAGCAGTGAAGCGTGGGCTAGCGGGGGGGAGACCCAGTACTTC	CASSEAWASGGETQYF	16	TRBV2	TRBJ2-5	few	TRBD2
TGTGCCAGCAGCGTAGACGGGGGTACACAACCCTACGAGCAGTACTTC	CASSVDGGTQPYEQYF	16	TRBV9	TRBJ2-7	few	-
TGTGCCAGCAGTCCCCCATTGAACATAGGGGCTGAAGCTTTCTTT	CASSPPLNIGAEAFF	15	TRBV6-1	TRBJ1-1	-	-
TGCGCCAGCAGCTTGGGGACTTCTAATAATTCACCCCTCCACTTT	CASSLGTSNNSPLHF	15	TRBV5-1	TRBJ1-6	-	-
TGCGCCAGCAGCCAAATTACCCAAGACGACACTGAAGCTTTCTTT	CASSQITQDDTEAFF	15	TRBV4-1	TRBJ1-1	-	-
TGCGCCAGCAGCTTGCAACCGGAATACCAAGAGACCCAGTACTTC	CASSLQPEYQETQYF	15	TRBV5-1	TRBJ2-5	-	-
TGTGCCAGCAGTTACTCGTTTGGGGGGCGCGTTGCCAAAAACATTCAGTACTTC	CASSYSFGGRVAKNIQYF	18	TRBV6-5	TRBJ2-4	few	-
TGTGCCAGCAGTCCCCTTTTGGGCAGGGGGGATGCCACTGAAGCTTTCTTT	CASSPLLGRGDATEAFF	17	TRBV28	TRBJ1-1	-	TRBD1
TGTGCCAGCAGCTTAGTGTTAGCGGGAGTTTTGTACGAGCAGTACTTC	CASSLVLAGVLYEQYF	16	TRBV7-6	TRBJ2-7	-	TRBD2
TGTGCCAGCAGCTCCCGGGACAGGGGGTCAGATACGCAGTATTTT	CASSSRDRGSDTQYF	15	TRBV14	TRBJ2-3	-	TRBD1
TGTGCCACCAGTGATTCCCAGGGAAACTACAATGAGCAGTTCTTC	CATSDSQGNYNEQFF	15	TRBV24-1	TRBJ2-1	few	-
TGTGCCAGCAGCCAAGACGATGGGGGCGCCTATGGCTACACCTTC	CASSQDDGGAYGYTF	15	TRBV3-1	TRBJ1-2	-	-
TGTGCCAGCTCACTCACAGTGGGGGCTTCCGAGCAGTACTTC	CASSLTVGASEQYF	14	TRBV18	TRBJ2-7	few	-
TGTGCCAGCAACCCGCTCATACAGCGGTACCAAGAGACCCAGTACTTC	CASNPLIQRYQETQYF	16	TRBV6-2/TRBV6-3	TRBJ2-5	-	-
TGTGCCAGCAGCTTAGCAGGGGTCGAAAAACTGTTTTTT	CASSLAGVEKLFF	13	TRBV13	TRBJ1-4	many	-
TGTGCCAGCAGCTCCCGGGACAGGGGGACCTATGGCTACACCTTC	CASSSRDRGTYGYTF	15	TRBV7-6	TRBJ1-2	few	TRBD1
TGTGCCAGCAGTTTTCGGGAGGTCTACAATGAGCAGTTCTTC	CASSFREVYNEQFF	14	TRBV27	TRBJ2-1	-	TRBD2
TGTGCCAGCTTACCGACAGGGCCCAACACCGGGGAGCTGTTTTTT	CASLPTGPNTGELFF	15	TRBV2	TRBJ2-2	-	TRBD1
TGTGCCAGCGAGGGGGGGACAGCTAACACCGGGGAGCTGTTTTTT	CASEGGTANTGELFF	15	TRBV6-1	TRBJ2-2	-	-
TGTGCCAGCAGTGGCTCATGGCTTGATGAGCAGTTCTTC	CASSGSWLDEQFF	13	TRBV2	TRBJ2-1	-	-
TGTGCCAGCTCACCACGTCCCAGCCTCATCTCCAATGAGCAGTTCTTC	CASSPRPSLISNEQFF	16	TRBV18	TRBJ2-1	-	-
TGTGCCAGCATTGAATTAGGAGACCCTGGAGATGAGCAGTTCTTC	CASIELGDPGDEQFF	15	TRBV2	TRBJ2-1	-	-
TGCGCCAGCAGTCCTAGCGGGAGTTCCGGGGAGCTGTTTTTT	CASSPSGSSGELFF	14	TRBV5-1	TRBJ2-2	many	TRBD2
TGTGCCAGCGGGCACAGAAACACCGGGGAGCTGTTTTTT	CASGHRNTGELFF	13	TRBV28	TRBJ2-2	many	-
TGTGCCAGCAGTTTGGGGTCCCTTCCCACAGATACGCAGTATTTT	CASSLGSLPTDTQYF	15	TRBV6-5	TRBJ2-3	few	-